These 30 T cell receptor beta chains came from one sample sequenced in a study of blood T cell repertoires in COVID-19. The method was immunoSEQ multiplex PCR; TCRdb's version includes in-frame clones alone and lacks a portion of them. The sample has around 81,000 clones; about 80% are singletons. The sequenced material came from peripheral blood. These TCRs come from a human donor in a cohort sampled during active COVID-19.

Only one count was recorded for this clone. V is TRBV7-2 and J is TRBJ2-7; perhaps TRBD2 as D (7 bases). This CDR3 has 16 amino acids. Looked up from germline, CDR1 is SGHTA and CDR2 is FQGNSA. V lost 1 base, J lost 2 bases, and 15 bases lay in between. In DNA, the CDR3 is TGTGCCAGCAGCTTAGGGCCCGGGGGGCCTCCCTACGAGCAGTACTTC. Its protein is CASSLGPGGPPYEQYF.

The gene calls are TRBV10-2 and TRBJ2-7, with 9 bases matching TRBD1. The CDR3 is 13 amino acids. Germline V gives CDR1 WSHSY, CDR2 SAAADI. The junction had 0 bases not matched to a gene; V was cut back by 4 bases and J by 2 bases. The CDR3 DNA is TGCGCCAGCAGTGGGGACAGGGCCTACGAGCAGTACTTC. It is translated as CASSGDRAYEQYF.

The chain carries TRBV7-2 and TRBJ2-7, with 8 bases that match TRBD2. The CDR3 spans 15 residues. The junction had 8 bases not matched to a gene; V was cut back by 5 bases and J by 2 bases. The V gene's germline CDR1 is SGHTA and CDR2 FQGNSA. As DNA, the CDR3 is TGTGCCAGCAGCGTCAGCGGGGGCCTCACCTACGAGCAGTACTTC. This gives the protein CASSVSGGLTYEQYF.

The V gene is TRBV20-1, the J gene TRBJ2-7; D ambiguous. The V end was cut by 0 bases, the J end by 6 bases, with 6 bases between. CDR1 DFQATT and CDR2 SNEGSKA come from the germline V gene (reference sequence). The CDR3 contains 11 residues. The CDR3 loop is CSARERIEQYF. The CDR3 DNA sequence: TGCAGTGCTAGAGAGAGGATCGAGCAGTACTTC.

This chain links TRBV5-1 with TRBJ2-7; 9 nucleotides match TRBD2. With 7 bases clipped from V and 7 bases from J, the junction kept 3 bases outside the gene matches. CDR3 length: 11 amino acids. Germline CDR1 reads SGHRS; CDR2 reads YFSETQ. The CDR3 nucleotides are TGCGCCAGCGAAGCGGGGGGTGAGCAGTACTTC. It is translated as CASEAGGEQYF.

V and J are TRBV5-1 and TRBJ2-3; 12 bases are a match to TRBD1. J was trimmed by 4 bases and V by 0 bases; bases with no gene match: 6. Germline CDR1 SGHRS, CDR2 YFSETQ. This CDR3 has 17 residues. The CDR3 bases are TGCGCCAGCAGCTTGGGGCCGGGACAGGGGGCATCAGATACGCAGTATTTT. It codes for CASSLGPGQGASDTQYF.

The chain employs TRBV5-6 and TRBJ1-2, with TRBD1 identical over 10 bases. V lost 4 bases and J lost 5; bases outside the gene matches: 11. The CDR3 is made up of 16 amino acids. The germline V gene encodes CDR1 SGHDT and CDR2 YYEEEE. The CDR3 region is CASSSLGQGIRYGYTF. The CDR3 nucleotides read TGTGCCAGCAGCAGCCTGGGACAGGGGATTAGGTATGGCTACACCTTC.

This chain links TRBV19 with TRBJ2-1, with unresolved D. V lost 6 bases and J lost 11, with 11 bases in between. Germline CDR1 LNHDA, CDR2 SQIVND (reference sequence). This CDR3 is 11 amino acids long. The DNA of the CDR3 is TGTGCCAGTAGCCCCCCCCCTCAGCAGTTCTTC. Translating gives CASSPPPQQFF. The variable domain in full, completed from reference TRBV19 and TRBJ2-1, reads DGGITQSPKYLFRKEGQNVTLSCEQNLNHDAMYWYRQDPGQGLRLIYYSQIVNDFQKGDIAEGYSVSREKKESFPLTVTSAQKNPTAFYLCASSPPPQQFFGPGTRLTVL.

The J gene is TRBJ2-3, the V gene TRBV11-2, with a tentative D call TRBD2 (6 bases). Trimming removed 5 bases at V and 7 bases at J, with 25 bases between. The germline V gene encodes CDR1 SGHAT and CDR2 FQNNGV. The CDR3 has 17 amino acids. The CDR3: CASSPRVVGAEGNTQYF. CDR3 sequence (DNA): TGTGCCAGCAGCCCGAGGGTGGTAGGGGCGGAGGGAAATACGCAGTATTTT.

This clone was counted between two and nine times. CDR3 DNA sequence: TGTGCCAGCAGGTCCGTCTCCTACAATGAGCAGTTCTTC. This sequence encodes CASRSVSYNEQFF. The chain uses TRBV27 and TRBJ2-1; no reliable D call. V was trimmed by 6 bases and J by 0 bases, leaving 6 bases between them. This CDR3 has 13 amino acids. From germline, CDR1 is MNHEY and CDR2 SMNVEV (reference sequence).

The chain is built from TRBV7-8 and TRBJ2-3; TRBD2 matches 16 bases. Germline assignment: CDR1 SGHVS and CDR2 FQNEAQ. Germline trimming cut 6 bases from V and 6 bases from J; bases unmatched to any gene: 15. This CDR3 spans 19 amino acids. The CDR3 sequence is CASSNLVPGLAGGPDTQYF. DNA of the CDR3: TGTGCCAGCAGTAACCTCGTCCCGGGACTAGCGGGAGGGCCGGATACGCAGTATTTT.

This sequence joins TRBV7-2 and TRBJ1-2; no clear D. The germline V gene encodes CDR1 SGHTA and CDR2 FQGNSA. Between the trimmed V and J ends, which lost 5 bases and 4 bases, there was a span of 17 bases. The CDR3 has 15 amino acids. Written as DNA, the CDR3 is TGTGCCAGCAGCCCCGGGAGGTCGGGTCGCTATGGCTACACCTTC. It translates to CASSPGRSGRYGYTF.

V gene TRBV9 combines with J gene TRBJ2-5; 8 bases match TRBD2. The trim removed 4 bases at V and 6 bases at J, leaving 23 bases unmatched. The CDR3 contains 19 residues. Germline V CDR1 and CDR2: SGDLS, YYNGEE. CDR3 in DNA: TGTGCCAGCAGCTCCGGGGGGGACACTCGGGCTTCCGTAAAGCAGACCCAGTACTTC. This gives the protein CASSSGGDTRASVKQTQYF.

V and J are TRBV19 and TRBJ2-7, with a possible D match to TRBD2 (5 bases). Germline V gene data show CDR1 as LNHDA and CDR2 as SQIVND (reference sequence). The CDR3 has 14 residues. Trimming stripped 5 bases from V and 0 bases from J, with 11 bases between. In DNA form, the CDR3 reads TGTGCCAGTAGTTCGGGGTACGGCTCCTACGAGCAGTACGTC. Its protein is CASSSGYGSYEQYV.

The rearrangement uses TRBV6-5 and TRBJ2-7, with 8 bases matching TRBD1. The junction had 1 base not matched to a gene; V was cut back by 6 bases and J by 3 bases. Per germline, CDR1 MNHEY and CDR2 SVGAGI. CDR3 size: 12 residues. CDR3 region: CASRGTGYEQYF. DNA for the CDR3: TGTGCCAGCAGGGGGACAGGCTACGAGCAGTACTTC.

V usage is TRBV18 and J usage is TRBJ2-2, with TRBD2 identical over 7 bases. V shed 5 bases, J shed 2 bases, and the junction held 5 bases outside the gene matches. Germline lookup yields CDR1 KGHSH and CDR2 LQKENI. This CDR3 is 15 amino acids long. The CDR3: CASSSSGVNTGELFF. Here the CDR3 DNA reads TGTGCCAGCTCATCAAGCGGGGTAAACACCGGGGAGCTGTTTTTT.

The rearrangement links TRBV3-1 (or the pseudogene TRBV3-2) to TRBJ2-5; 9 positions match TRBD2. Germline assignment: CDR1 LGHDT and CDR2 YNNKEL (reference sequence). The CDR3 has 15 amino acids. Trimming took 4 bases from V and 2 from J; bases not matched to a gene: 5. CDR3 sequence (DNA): TGTGCCAGCAGCCGTCCGACTAGCGGACAAGAGACCCAGTACTTC. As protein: CASSRPTSGQETQYF.

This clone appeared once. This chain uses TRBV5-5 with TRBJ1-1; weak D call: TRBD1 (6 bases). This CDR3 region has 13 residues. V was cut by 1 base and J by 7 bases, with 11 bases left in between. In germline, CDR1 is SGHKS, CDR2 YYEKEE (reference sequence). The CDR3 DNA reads TGTGCCAGCAGCTTGCGACAGGCGATTGAAGCTTTCTTT. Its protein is CASSLRQAIEAFF.

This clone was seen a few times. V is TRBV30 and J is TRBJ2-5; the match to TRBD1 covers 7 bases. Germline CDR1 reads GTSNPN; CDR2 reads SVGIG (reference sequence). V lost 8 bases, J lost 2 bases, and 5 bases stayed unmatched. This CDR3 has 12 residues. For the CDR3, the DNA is TGTGCCCTACGGACAGGTCAAGAGACCCAGTACTTC. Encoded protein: CALRTGQETQYF. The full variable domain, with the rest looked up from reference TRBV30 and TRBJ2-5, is SQTIHQWPATLVQPVGSPLSLECTVEGTSNPNLYWYRQAAGRGLQLLFYSVGIGQISSEVPQNLSASRPQDRQFILSSKKLLLSDSGFYLCALRTGQETQYFGPGTRLLVL.

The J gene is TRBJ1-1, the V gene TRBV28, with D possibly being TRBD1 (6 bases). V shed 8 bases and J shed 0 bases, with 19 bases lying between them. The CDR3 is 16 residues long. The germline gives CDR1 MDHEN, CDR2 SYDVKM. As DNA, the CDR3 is TGTGCCAGCCCACCCAGGGTGCGGGGGCTGAACACTGAAGCTTTCTTT. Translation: CASPPRVRGLNTEAFF.

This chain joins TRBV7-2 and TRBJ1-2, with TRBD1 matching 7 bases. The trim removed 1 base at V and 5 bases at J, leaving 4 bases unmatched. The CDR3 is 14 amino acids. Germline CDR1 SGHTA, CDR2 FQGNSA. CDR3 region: CASSLGVRGYGYTF. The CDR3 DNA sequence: TGTGCCAGCAGCTTAGGAGTCAGGGGGTATGGCTACACCTTC.

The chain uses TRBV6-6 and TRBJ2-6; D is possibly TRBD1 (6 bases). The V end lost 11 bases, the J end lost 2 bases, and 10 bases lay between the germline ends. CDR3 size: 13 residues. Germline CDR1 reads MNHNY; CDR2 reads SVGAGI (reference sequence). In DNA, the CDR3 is TGTGCCGCTCACAGGGCTGGGGCCAACGTCCTGACTTTC. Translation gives CAAHRAGANVLTF.

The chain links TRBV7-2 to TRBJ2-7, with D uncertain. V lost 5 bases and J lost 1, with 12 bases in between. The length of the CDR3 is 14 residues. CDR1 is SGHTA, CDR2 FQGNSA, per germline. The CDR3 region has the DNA TGTGCCAGCAGCCCAGATCCCCTTTCCTACGAGCAGTACGTC. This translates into CASSPDPLSYEQYV.

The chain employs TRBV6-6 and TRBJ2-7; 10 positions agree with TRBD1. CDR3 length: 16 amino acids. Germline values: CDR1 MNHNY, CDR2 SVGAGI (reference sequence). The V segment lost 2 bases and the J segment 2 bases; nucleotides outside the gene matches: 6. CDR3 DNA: TGTGCCAGCAGTTACCAAGGACAGGGGGTCGCCTACGAGCAGTACGTC. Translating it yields CASSYQGQGVAYEQYV.

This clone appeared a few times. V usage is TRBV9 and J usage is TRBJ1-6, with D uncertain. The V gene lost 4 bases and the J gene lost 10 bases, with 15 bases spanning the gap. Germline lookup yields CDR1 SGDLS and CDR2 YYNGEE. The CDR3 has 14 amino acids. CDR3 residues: CASSPRGSRSPLHF. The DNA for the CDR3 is TGTGCCAGCAGCCCCCGAGGGTCCCGATCACCCCTCCACTTT.

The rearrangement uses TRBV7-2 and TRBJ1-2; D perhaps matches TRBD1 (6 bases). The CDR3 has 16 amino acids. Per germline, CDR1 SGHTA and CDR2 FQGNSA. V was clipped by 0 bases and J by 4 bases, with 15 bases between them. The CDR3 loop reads CASSLAGQIYRYGYTF. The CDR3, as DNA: TGTGCCAGCAGCTTAGCGGGACAAATCTACCGCTATGGCTACACCTTC.

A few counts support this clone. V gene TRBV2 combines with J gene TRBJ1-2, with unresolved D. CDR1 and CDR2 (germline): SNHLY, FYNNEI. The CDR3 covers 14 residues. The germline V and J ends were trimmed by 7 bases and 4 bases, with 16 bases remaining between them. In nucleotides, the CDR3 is TGTGCCAGCACCCCGGACTTCTCAATCTATGGCTACACCTTC. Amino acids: CASTPDFSIYGYTF. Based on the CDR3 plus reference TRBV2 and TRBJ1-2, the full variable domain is EPEVTQTPSHQVTQMGQEVILRCVPISNHLYFYWYRQILGQKVEFLVSFYNNEISEKSEIFDDQFSVERPDGSNFTLKIRSTKLEDSAMYFCASTPDFSIYGYTFGSGTRLTVV.

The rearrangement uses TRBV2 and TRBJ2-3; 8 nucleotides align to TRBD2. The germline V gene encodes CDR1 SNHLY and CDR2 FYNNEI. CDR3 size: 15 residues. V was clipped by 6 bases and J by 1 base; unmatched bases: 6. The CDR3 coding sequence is TGTGCCAGCAGGGACCGTAGCGGGGGCACAGATACGCAGTATTTT. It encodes CASRDRSGGTDTQYF.

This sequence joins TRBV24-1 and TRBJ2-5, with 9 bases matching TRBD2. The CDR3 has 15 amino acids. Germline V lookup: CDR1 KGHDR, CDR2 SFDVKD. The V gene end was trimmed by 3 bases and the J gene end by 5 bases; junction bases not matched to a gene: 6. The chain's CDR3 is CATSDPAGGGETQYF. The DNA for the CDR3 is TGTGCCACCAGTGATCCGGCGGGAGGGGGGGAGACCCAGTACTTC.

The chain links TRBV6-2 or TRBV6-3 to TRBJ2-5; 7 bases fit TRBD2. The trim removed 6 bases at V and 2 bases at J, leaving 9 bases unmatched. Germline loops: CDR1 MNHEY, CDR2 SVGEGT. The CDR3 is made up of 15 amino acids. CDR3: CASSSTLAAQETQYF. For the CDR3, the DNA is TGTGCCAGCAGCTCAACCCTAGCGGCTCAAGAGACCCAGTACTTC.